This T cell receptor (beta chain) was identified during a study of identical twins. CDR3 size: 12 residues. V lost 4 bases and J lost 0, with 6 bases in between. The germline V gene encodes CDR1 SQVTM and CDR2 ANQGSEA. TCRdb fed the 5' RACE reads into MiXCR, producing one record per CDR3 protein. The table has 400,000 to 600,000 distinct CDR3 sequences, around 22% seen once; the top ten hold around 0.47%. This clonotype was seen only a few times. These sequences were also reported in another study, on yellow fever vaccine responses in identical twins. That paper states: In identical twins, vaccine T cell responses appeared partly shared and partly individual.

The sequenced sample was CD4+ T cells sorted from blood. The chain couples TRBV29-1 to TRBJ1-1; D is unclear. The sequence was collected from a woman under 30 in good health. CDR3 sequence reads: CSVGLLNTEAFF. CDR3 DNA: TGCAGCGTTGGGCTGTTGAACACTGAAGCTTTCTTT.